This T cell receptor (beta chain) was sequenced in a study of CD8 T cells in Susac syndrome. Reverse transcription of roughly 0.45 to 1 ug RNA was performed with random hexamers. TCRdb re-analysed the immunoSEQ multiplex PCR reads in MiXCR, keeping a single row per CDR3 protein. The table lists 100,000 to 150,000 distinct CDR3 sequences, around 75% of them singletons. The T cells that were sequenced for TCR beta were CD8+ and CD4+ cells from blood. Relapsing-remitting disease, either stable or active, was present in the treatment-naive patients who were the multiple sclerosis controls. TEMRA cells were enriched by FACS, while CD8+ and CD4+ T cells were obtained through a negative isolation that was performed magnetically. V lost 3 bases and J lost 6, with 14 bases in between. In germline, CDR1 is LNHDA, CDR2 SQIVND (reference sequence). There are 14 residues in the CDR3.

V and J are TRBV19 and TRBJ1-2; D perhaps matches TRBD1 (6 bases). This TCR derives from a human donor with multiple sclerosis. Sample: CD8+ T cells from PBMCs. DNA of the CDR3: TGTGCCAGTAGTATGGGGGGGGACATCCATGGCTACACCTTC. Protein product: CASSMGGDIHGYTF.